This TCR beta chain stems from a study of human T cells and chemical hapten exposure. Time point denoted: pre-sensitization, week 0. Indicated treatment: therapeutic diphenylcyclopropenone sensitization with weekly scalp DPC. Non-pregnant alopecia patients aged 18 to 70, suitable for DPC therapy. Study-wide results and caveats: Positively correlated with patch test score were the counts of PT1 expanded TCRs.

TCRdb recomputed calls from the RACE reads with MiXCR, one row per CDR3 protein. Among approximately 370,000 distinct CDR3 sequences, about 5% were seen once, and the ten largest hold more than 8%. This clonotype was observed a handful of times. Its cognate antigen is unknown. There are 16 residues in the CDR3. The V and J ends lost 6 bases and 0 bases respectively, with 17 bases between them. Germline CDR1 reads DFQATT; CDR2 reads SNEGSKA (reference sequence). The receptor comes from a woman under 30 with alopecia areata. Some clones in this sample may be carry-over from other donors' samples. This specimen consisted of whole blood, obtained in connection with sensitization to the hapten diphenylcyclopropenone (DPC). The chain joins TRBV20-1 to TRBJ2-2, with TRBD1 as a possible D gene (6 bases). CDR3 bases: TGCAGTGCCCCCTCCCTCGACAGGTCGAACACCGGGGAGCTGTTTTTT. This gives the protein CSAPSLDRSNTGELFF.